A single sample is the source of the 20 T cell receptor beta chains below, sequenced in a study of T cells in Graves' hyperthyroidism and ophthalmopathy (dated 2019 in TCRdb). Library prep was done by multiplex PCR. TCRdb names Illumina HiSeq 2000 as the instrument used. The TCR beta CDR3 regions were amplified from the RNA transcripts. The TCR CDR3 was subjected to a first round of RT-PCR using the HTBI primer set and the Qiagen OneStep RT-PCR kit. TCRdb applied fastp at Q25 and MiXCR to the public reads, then kept only in-frame beta chains. Rows with one shared CDR3 protein collapse into an entry with the most common genes and DNA. The sample records about 520,000 distinct CDR3 sequences, 20% to 25% of which are singletons. 26% of the sample is taken by the ten largest. Input material: blood. These receptors were obtained from a man younger than 30 with Graves' hyperthyroidism.

This clonotype came up many times. A much more abundant neighbour one base away suggests this may be a read error. This chain links TRBV12-3 or TRBV12-4 with TRBJ1-1; D unresolved. The CDR3 contains 14 residues. In DNA form, the CDR3 reads TGTGCCAGCACCTTACATATGACGAACACTGGAGCTTTCTTT. This sequence encodes CASTLHMTNTGAFF.

In this sample, this clonotype turned up many times. The V gene is TRBV6-1, the J gene TRBJ2-7; tentative D call: TRBD2 (6 bases). Looked up from germline, CDR1 is MNHNS and CDR2 is SASEGT. V was trimmed by 7 bases and J by 4 bases, leaving 17 bases between them. The CDR3 has 14 residues. DNA for the CDR3: TGTGCCAGCAACACAGAACTAGCCAGATACGAGCAGTACTTC. Protein: CASNTELARYEQYF.

This clonotype showed up many times. V is TRBV28 and J is TRBJ2-7; D is ambiguous. Deletions cut 4 bases from V and 7 bases from J, with 14 bases between. The CDR3 extends over 13 amino acids. Germline V gene sequence: CDR1 MDHEN, CDR2 SYDVKM. CDR3 residues: CASSSSVSREQYF. The CDR3 nucleotides read TGTGCCAGCAGTTCCTCTGTCAGCCGGGAGCAGTACTTC.

Notes on this clonotype: A much larger clone differs from this one at a single base, so this may be a read error. This sequence joins TRBV7-9 and TRBJ2-2; a weak D match, TRBD2 (5 bases). This CDR3 spans 11 amino acids. Germline CDR1 is SEHNR and CDR2 is FQNEAQ (reference sequence). As DNA, the CDR3 is TGTGCCAGCAGCAACTACGGGGAGCTGTTGTTT. Its translation: CASSNYGELLF.

This clonotype was seen many times. V and J are TRBV6-1 and TRBJ2-5, with D unclear. Germline V gene lookup returns CDR1 MNHNS and CDR2 SASEGT. CDR3 size: 13 residues. Trimming shortened V by 0 bases and J by 4 bases, and 6 bases separated the two germline ends. The CDR3 DNA is TGTGCCAGCAGTGAAGCGACCGGAGAGACCCAGTACTTC. This codes for CASSEATGETQYF.

There are many counts of this clonotype. The V and J genes are TRBV9 and TRBJ2-5, with D perhaps TRBD1 (7 bases). V lost 0 bases to trimming and J lost 4 bases, with 16 bases between them. CDR1 and CDR2 (germline): SGDLS, YYNGEE. The CDR3 extends over 16 amino acids. The CDR3 bases are TGTGCCAGCAGCGTAGGGATCGGGACAGCGGGAGAGACCCAGTACTTC. Translating gives CASSVGIGTAGETQYF.

This clonotype was counted between two and nine times. The CDR3 DNA reads TGTGCCATCAGTCCGACAGTCCACATGAACACTGAAGCTTTCTTT. Protein product: CAISPTVHMNTEAFF. V and J are TRBV10-3 and TRBJ1-1, with D maybe TRBD1 (5 bases). This CDR3 is 15 amino acids long. CDR1 ENHRY and CDR2 SYGVKD come from the germline V gene. V lost 5 bases and J lost 0, with 13 bases in between.

This clonotype was observed many times. The rearrangement joins TRBV4-1 to TRBJ2-6; 8 bases match TRBD1. J gave up 0 bases and V 5 bases, and 6 bases lay outside the gene matches. From germline, CDR1 is MGHRA and CDR2 YSYEKL. CDR3 length: 17 amino acids. CDR3 sequence reads: CASSIGQGFSGANVLTF. The CDR3 coding sequence is TGCGCCAGCAGCATCGGACAGGGCTTCTCTGGGGCCAACGTCCTGACTTTC.

This clonotype was counted many times. V gene TRBV12-3 or TRBV12-4 combines with J gene TRBJ1-2; D is uncertain. With 6 bases removed from V and 6 bases from J, the gap between germline ends came to 11 bases. The CDR3 covers 12 residues. CDR3 loop: CASSLPPNGYTF. The CDR3 DNA reads TGTGCCAGCAGCCTCCCCCCCAATGGCTACACCTTC.

CDR3 sequence (DNA): TGTGCCAGCCCTCCGGGCAGGGGGGAAGTCTACGAGCAGTACTTC. Translated, it gives CASPPGRGEVYEQYF. The chain joins TRBV28 to TRBJ2-7, with D perhaps TRBD1 (7 bases). The length of the CDR3 is 15 residues. Per germline, CDR1 MDHEN and CDR2 SYDVKM. V lost 8 bases, J lost 3 bases, and 20 bases lay in between. The whole variable domain, filled in from reference TRBV28 and TRBJ2-7, reads DVKVTQSSRYLVKRTGEKVFLECVQDMDHENMFWYRQDPGLGLRLIYFSYDVKMKEKGDIPEGYSVSREKKERFSLILESASTNQTSMYLCASPPGRGEVYEQYFGPGTRLTVT.

Comments on this clonotype: It is likely a read error, because the conserved phenylalanine at the end of the CDR3 is missing. The rearrangement links TRBV5-1 to TRBJ1-1, with 11 nucleotides matching TRBD1. V was clipped by 4 bases and J by 5 bases; unmatched bases: 4. The CDR3 loop spans 14 amino acids. Germline-derived CDR1 and CDR2 are SGHRS and YFSETQ. The CDR3 coding sequence is TGCGCCAGCAGCCTGGACAGGGGGCGGACTGAAGCTTTCTTG. Residues: CASSLDRGRTEAFL.

The table lists this clonotype with many counts. The chain combines TRBV7-8 with TRBJ2-2; TRBD2 might be the D (6 bases). Trimming pared 5 bases from V and 3 bases from J, leaving 19 bases between. The length of the CDR3 is 17 residues. Germline assignment: CDR1 SGHVS and CDR2 FQNEAQ. The CDR3 DNA reads TGTGCCAGCAGCCACTCCCAGTGGGGGGTCGACACCGGGGAGCTGTTTTTT. This gives the protein CASSHSQWGVDTGELFF.

This clonotype was found a few times. This rearrangement joins TRBV15 to TRBJ2-5; perhaps TRBD2 as D (5 bases). Per germline, CDR1 LNHNV and CDR2 YYDKDF (reference sequence). V was trimmed by 3 bases and J by 7 bases, leaving 21 bases between them. The CDR3 has 16 residues. CDR3 sequence reads: CATSSPRAGAGGTQYF. CDR3 nucleotides: TGTGCCACCAGCAGCCCTCGGGCCGGAGCAGGAGGGACCCAGTACTTC.

A few counts support this clonotype. The chain links TRBV30 to TRBJ1-1; 7 positions match TRBD1. The CDR3 length is 14 residues. The junction had 3 bases not matched to a gene; V was cut back by 1 base and J by 1 base. Per germline, CDR1 GTSNPN and CDR2 SVGIG (reference sequence). CDR3 nucleotides: TGTGCCTGGAGTGGAAGGACAGGGAACACTGAAGCTTTCTTT. Translation: CAWSGRTGNTEAFF.

This clonotype came up many times. The chain combines TRBV6-1 with TRBJ1-5; the D gene is possibly TRBD1 (6 bases). This CDR3 is built from 16 residues. Looked up from germline, CDR1 is MNHNS and CDR2 is SASEGT. Trimming removed 4 bases from V and 0 bases from J, with 13 bases in between. The CDR3 nucleotides are TGTGCCAGCAGTGGCTACAGGGTGGGTAGCAATCAGCCCCAGCATTTT. Residues: CASSGYRVGSNQPQHF.

This clonotype came up many times. V gene TRBV29-1 combines with J gene TRBJ2-2; D perhaps matches TRBD1 (5 bases). The CDR3 runs 13 residues. Trimming pared 4 bases from V and 3 bases from J, leaving 9 bases between. CDR1 SQVTM and CDR2 ANQGSEA come from the germline V gene. Here the CDR3 reads CSVGQGYTGELFF. CDR3 bases: TGCAGCGTTGGGCAGGGTTACACCGGGGAGCTGTTTTTT.

This clonotype was counted only a few times. The rearrangement links TRBV9 to TRBJ2-3, with D unresolved. V gave up 7 bases and J gave up 3 bases, with 12 bases separating them. Per the germline V gene, CDR1 is SGDLS and CDR2 is YYNGEE. The CDR3 runs 13 residues. CDR3 sequence reads: CASGSLGTDTQYF. The CDR3 nucleotides read TGTGCCAGCGGTTCCCTCGGGACAGATACGCAGTATTTT.

Many counts were recorded for this clonotype. The rearrangement links TRBV6-5 to TRBJ1-1; D perhaps matches TRBD1 (5 bases). Germline loops: CDR1 MNHEY, CDR2 SVGAGI. The ends were cut back, 6 bases at V and 7 bases at J, with 15 bases in the middle. The CDR3 has 13 residues. CDR3 residues: CASSYQGLGEAFF. In DNA, the CDR3 is TGTGCCAGCAGCTATCAGGGACTGGGTGAAGCTTTCTTT.

This clonotype was seen many times. The chain links TRBV11-2 to TRBJ1-5, with 10 bases identical to TRBD1. Germline loops: CDR1 SGHAT, CDR2 FQNNGV. The junction had 8 bases not matched to a gene; V was cut back by 5 bases and J by 4 bases. The CDR3 covers 16 residues. The CDR3 sequence: CASSASTGGGNQPQHF. The CDR3 DNA follows: TGTGCCAGCAGCGCCTCGACAGGGGGCGGTAATCAGCCCCAGCATTTT.

This clonotype came up many times. The V call is TRBV29-1, the J call TRBJ1-2, with unresolved D. CDR1 and CDR2 from the germline V gene are SQVTM and ANQGSEA. The CDR3 extends over 16 amino acids. The ends were cut back, 0 bases at V and 2 bases at J, with 16 bases in the middle. This CDR3 is CSVEDQGSGGNYGYTF. The CDR3 nucleotides read TGCAGCGTTGAAGATCAAGGTTCAGGCGGGAACTATGGCTACACCTTC.